This T cell receptor (beta chain) stems from a study of blood T cell repertoires in COVID-19. Study details: Some COVID-19 samples were acute and others convalescent; all came from the United States, Italy and Spain. Sample material is recorded as cDNA or gDNA derived from T cells, B-cell-depleted T cells, or PBMCs.

Per the study methods: Estimation of nucleated cell counts was performed using reference gene primer amplification. Only in-frame clones appear in the TCRdb table, and some are missing; sequencing was by immunoSEQ multiplex PCR. That table supplies the V and J calls and clone size; D and trimming were determined from the DNA. This table has some 150,000 clones, around 86% appearing once. J lost 3 bases, V lost 4 bases, and 4 bases had no gene match. The CDR3 consists of 14 residues. CDR1 SGDLS and CDR2 YYNGEE come from the germline V gene. The V gene is TRBV9, the J gene TRBJ1-5, with 7 positions matching TRBD1. The receptor was derived from a man aged 65 to 85 with acute or convalescent COVID-19. The sequenced sample was peripheral blood. CDR3 in amino acids: CASSPGTDNQPQHF. The CDR3 nucleotides are TGTGCCAGCAGCCCCGGGACAGACAATCAGCCCCAGCATTTT.